This T cell receptor beta chain was profiled in a study of T-cell memory formation after mild COVID-19. Study outcomes and limitations: Confirmation was lacking for SARS-CoV-2 specificity of second-wave clones that peaked on day 37.

Germline values: CDR1 SNHLY, CDR2 FYNNEI. CDR3 length: 14 amino acids. The ends were cut back, 4 bases at V and 4 bases at J, with 13 bases in the middle. MiXCR was run by TCRdb on the 5' RACE reads, yielding one entry per CDR3 protein. The sample yields hundreds of thousands of distinct CDR3 sequences, over 15% seen once. Worth noting for this clonotype: Antigen specificity is unknown.

This sequence originates from an adult woman who had mild COVID-19 (a few samples of this study predate the infection). Cell type and time point are not known. Sequencing input: PBMCs or a T cell subset sorted from them (not recorded which). The chain is built from TRBV2 and TRBJ2-5; weak D call: TRBD2 (7 bases). CDR3 bases: TGTGCCAGCAGTGGGCCGGGGGGCGGAGAGACCCAGTACTTC. As protein: CASSGPGGGETQYF.